The 28 T cell receptor beta chains below were found in one sample sequenced in a study of beta chain features in type 1 diabetes. The study's findings and limits: Shorter TCRB CDR3s, moderately but significantly so, were found in Type 1 diabetes patients in all four CD4+ subsets.

No antigen has been assigned to these receptors. cDNA synthesis used the whole RNA isolate, giving expressed TCRB sequences. TCRdb's copy holds only in-frame clones and misses some; the assay was immunoSEQ multiplex PCR. The sample comprises around 650,000 clones, over 10% of which are singletons, and around 0.12% rests with the top ten. Specimen: naive CD4+ T cells from blood. The source of these receptors is a man aged 25-45 years with type 1 diabetes.

The J gene is TRBJ2-5, the V gene TRBV18; 7 bases are a match to TRBD1. This CDR3 has 14 amino acids. J gave up 2 bases and V 4 bases, and 4 bases lay outside the gene matches. Germline V gene lookup returns CDR1 KGHSH and CDR2 LQKENI. The CDR3 nucleotides read TGTGCCAGCTCACAAGGGACAGAGCAAGAGACCCAGTACTTC. This sequence encodes CASSQGTEQETQYF. Supplemented by reference TRBV18 and TRBJ2-5, the full variable domain reads NAGVMQNPRHLVRRRGQEARLRCSPMKGHSHVYWYRQLPEEGLKFMVYLQKENIIDESGMPKERFSAEFPKEGPSILRIQQVVRGDSAAYFCASSQGTEQETQYFGPGTRLLVL.

V usage is TRBV9 and J usage is TRBJ2-5; 8 nucleotides line up with TRBD1. In germline, CDR1 is SGDLS, CDR2 YYNGEE. This CDR3 contains 15 residues. Trimming took 2 bases from V and 4 from J; bases not matched to a gene: 7. The CDR3 spells CASSVLTGGGETQYF. CDR3 nucleotides: TGTGCCAGCAGCGTTCTCACAGGGGGAGGAGAGACCCAGTACTTC.

CDR3 coding DNA: TGTGCCAGCAGCCTGCGAATCGTCGGGGACACTGAAGCTTTCTTT. Translation: CASSLRIVGDTEAFF. The chain joins TRBV5-4 to TRBJ1-1; D gene ambiguous. CDR3 length equals 15 residues. Germline loops: CDR1 SGHNT, CDR2 YYREEE (reference sequence). Trimming cost V 4 bases and J 3 bases, with 16 bases left between them.

In its sample, this clone was seen a few times. V and J are TRBV30 and TRBJ2-3; a weak D match, TRBD2 (7 bases). Germline CDR1 GTSNPN, CDR2 SVGIG (reference sequence). V was trimmed by 7 bases and J by 0 bases, leaving 20 bases between them. This CDR3 comprises 16 residues. Here the CDR3 DNA reads TGTGCCTACACCCGAGGGGGGGGGCCGAGCACAGATACGCAGTATTTT. Translation: CAYTRGGGPSTDTQYF.

The rearrangement links TRBV29-1 to TRBJ1-6; tentative D call: TRBD1 (6 bases). Trimming left V 7 bases short and J 5 bases short, with 12 bases between. The germline gives CDR1 SQVTM, CDR2 ANQGSEA. The CDR3 runs to 13 residues. The CDR3, as DNA: TGCAGCGCGCGACCAGGGGATAATTCACCCCTCCACTTT. Translation gives CSARPGDNSPLHF. Full variable domain (missing parts from reference TRBV29-1 and TRBJ1-6): SAVISQKPSRDICQRGTSLTIQCQVDSQVTMMFWYRQQPGQSLTLIATANQGSEATYESGFVIDKFPISRPNLTFSTLTVSNMSPEDSSIYLCSARPGDNSPLHFGNGTRLTVT.

The rearrangement links TRBV7-6 to TRBJ2-3; 8 nucleotides align to TRBD1. CDR3 length: 16 residues. Germline V gives CDR1 SGHVS, CDR2 FNYEAQ. The trim removed 5 bases at V and 2 bases at J, leaving 9 bases unmatched. This chain's CDR3 is CASSGTTGVDTDTQYF. The CDR3 bases are TGTGCCAGCAGCGGTACGACAGGGGTGGACACAGATACGCAGTATTTT.

This rearrangement joins TRBV5-4 to TRBJ2-7; D remains unclear. Per germline, CDR1 SGHNT and CDR2 YYREEE (reference sequence). The CDR3 runs 14 residues. V lost 3 bases to trimming and J lost 0 bases, with 10 bases between them. CDR3 amino acids: CASSSDGLSYEQYF. The CDR3 DNA follows: TGTGCCAGCAGCTCCGACGGCCTCTCCTACGAGCAGTACTTC.

This chain uses TRBV5-4 with TRBJ2-1, with 10 bases that match TRBD2. The junction had 6 bases not matched to a gene; V was cut back by 2 bases and J by 7 bases. The CDR3 contains 15 residues. The germline CDR1 and CDR2 sequences are SGHNT and YYREEE (reference sequence). CDR3 DNA sequence: TGTGCCAGCAGCTTAGCGGGGGGGCCCAGGAATGAGCAGTTCTTC. It specifies CASSLAGGPRNEQFF. The entire variable domain, with the rest obtained from reference TRBV5-4 and TRBJ2-1, is as follows: ETGVTQSPTHLIKTRGQQVTLRCSSQSGHNTVSWYQQALGQGPQFIFQYYREEENGRGNFPPRFSGLQFPNYSSELNVNALELDDSALYLCASSLAGGPRNEQFFGPGTRLTVL.

This clone appeared a few times. This specimen includes other DNA sequences encoding the same CDR3. The chain couples TRBV10-3 to TRBJ2-7; no clear D gene. Per germline, CDR1 ENHRY and CDR2 SYGVKD. The ends were cut back, 0 bases at V and 4 bases at J, with 4 bases in the middle. The CDR3 runs 12 residues. CDR3 region: CAISESGYEQYF. The DNA for the CDR3 is TGTGCCATCAGTGAGTCCGGTTACGAGCAGTACTTC.

The chain links TRBV18 to TRBJ2-7; D may be TRBD1 (5 bases). Germline CDR1 and CDR2: KGHSH and LQKENI. The V end was cut by 1 base, the J end by 1 base, with 14 bases between. The CDR3 is made up of 16 amino acids. DNA of the CDR3: TGTGCCAGCTCACCACGCCGGGCAGGGTCTTCCTACGAGCAGTACTTC. Translating gives CASSPRRAGSSYEQYF.

This clone appeared a single time. This sequence joins TRBV5-1 and TRBJ2-7; 8 bases are shared with TRBD1. Germline CDR1 SGHRS, CDR2 YFSETQ. Trimming removed 0 bases from V and 2 bases from J; junction bases left unmatched: 4. This CDR3 has 15 amino acids. The CDR3 DNA reads as TGCGCCAGCAGCTTGGGGGGACAGGACGCCTACGAGCAGTACTTC. Protein: CASSLGGQDAYEQYF.

The DNA for the CDR3 is TGTGCCAGCACCTTTACACGGGGTTCGTATGACGAGCAGTACTTC. It translates to CASTFTRGSYDEQYF. J is TRBJ2-7 and V is TRBV7-2; a weak D match, TRBD2 (5 bases). The CDR3 sequence is 15 residues long. CDR1 and CDR2 from the germline V gene are SGHTA and FQGNSA. V lost 7 bases to trimming and J lost 5 bases, with 21 bases between them.

The chain joins TRBV5-1 to TRBJ1-1; 8 positions match TRBD1. The V gene's germline CDR1 is SGHRS and CDR2 YFSETQ. The length of the CDR3 is 14 residues. V lost 4 bases and J lost 3; bases outside the gene matches: 5. The CDR3 reads CASSPTGAYTEAFF. The CDR3 DNA sequence: TGCGCCAGCAGCCCGACAGGGGCCTACACTGAAGCTTTCTTT.

This clone was detected only a few times. The rearrangement links TRBV28 to TRBJ2-7, with 9 bases aligning to TRBD1. CDR1 and CDR2 from the germline V gene are MDHEN and SYDVKM. This CDR3 contains 14 residues. Trimming removed 5 bases from V and 6 bases from J; junction bases left unmatched: 8. The CDR3 loop is CASSPGQGFGEQYF. The CDR3 DNA reads as TGTGCCAGCAGTCCCGGACAGGGGTTTGGCGAGCAGTACTTC.

The V and J genes are TRBV29-1 and TRBJ2-7, with 13 bases identical to TRBD2. This CDR3 is 13 amino acids long. Looked up from germline, CDR1 is SQVTM and CDR2 is ANQGSEA. The junction had 11 bases not matched to a gene; V was cut back by 6 bases and J by 12 bases. The CDR3 is CSVLLAGGPNLYF. The CDR3 DNA is TGCAGCGTCTTACTAGCGGGGGGGCCAAATCTGTACTTC.

In its sample, this clone was seen a few times. The chain employs TRBV7-8 and TRBJ1-1; D is ambiguous. CDR1 is SGHVS and CDR2 is FQNEAQ in the germline V gene. CDR3 size: 15 residues. V was clipped by 1 base and J by 5 bases, with 14 bases between them. The CDR3 sequence: CASSLEWRAGTEAFF. The DNA for the CDR3 is TGTGCCAGCAGCTTAGAATGGAGGGCTGGGACTGAAGCTTTCTTT.

The V call is TRBV5-1, the J call TRBJ1-1; 8 bases align to TRBD1. The CDR3 has 15 amino acids. Germline lookup yields CDR1 SGHRS and CDR2 YFSETQ. The J segment lost 5 bases and the V segment lost 4 bases, leaving 10 bases of the junction unmatched. CDR3 protein: CASSINQGARTEAFF. The CDR3 region has the DNA TGCGCCAGCAGCATCAACCAGGGGGCCAGGACTGAAGCTTTCTTT. The whole variable domain, remainder taken from reference TRBV5-1 and TRBJ1-1, is KAGVTQTPRYLIKTRGQQVTLSCSPISGHRSVSWYQQTPGQGLQFLFEYFSETQRNKGNFPGRFSGRQFSNSRSEMNVSTLELGDSALYLCASSINQGARTEAFFGQGTRLTVV.

The V call is TRBV7-9, the J call TRBJ2-1; TRBD1 might be the D (5 bases). This CDR3 has 14 amino acids. V dropped 5 bases and J dropped 5 bases, with 13 bases sitting between them. Germline V lookup: CDR1 SEHNR, CDR2 FQNEAQ (reference sequence). CDR3 nucleotides: TGTGCCAGCAGCGCCCGCCTAGGGGACAATGAGCAGTTCTTC. Protein: CASSARLGDNEQFF. Looking up the rest from reference TRBV7-9 and TRBJ2-1 gives the full variable domain: DTGVSQNPRHKITKRGQNVTFRCDPISEHNRLYWYRQTLGQGPEFLTYFQNEAQLEKSRLLSDRFSAERPKGSFSTLEIQRTEQGDSAMYLCASSARLGDNEQFFGPGTRLTVL.

The chain couples TRBV7-8 to TRBJ2-3; 12 bases map to TRBD2. In germline, CDR1 is SGHVS, CDR2 FQNEAQ. With 1 base clipped from V and 4 bases from J, the junction kept 3 bases outside the gene matches. This CDR3 contains 16 residues. CDR3 residues: CASSLGRLAGADTQYF. The DNA for the CDR3 is TGTGCCAGCAGCTTAGGAAGACTAGCGGGGGCAGATACGCAGTATTTT.

The V gene is TRBV9, the J gene TRBJ1-2; D unclear. This CDR3 spans 13 amino acids. Germline CDR1 reads SGDLS; CDR2 reads YYNGEE. The V and J ends lost 3 bases and 1 base respectively, with 7 bases between them. As DNA, the CDR3 is TGTGCCAGCAGCGGGACGCTTAACTATGGCTACACCTTC. Amino acid sequence: CASSGTLNYGYTF.

This chain connects TRBV27 to TRBJ1-1, with a tentative D call TRBD1 (6 bases). V lost 5 bases and J lost 3, with 16 bases in between. CDR3 size: 15 residues. Per the germline V gene, CDR1 is MNHEY and CDR2 is SMNVEV (reference sequence). In nucleotides, the CDR3 is TGTGCCAGCAGTCTCCAGGGGCGCGAAGACACTGAAGCTTTCTTT. Its translation: CASSLQGREDTEAFF.

The chain employs TRBV2 and TRBJ2-3; D is unresolved. Trimming cost V 6 bases and J 4 bases, with 17 bases left between them. The CDR3 extends over 15 amino acids. Germline CDR1 is SNHLY and CDR2 is FYNNEI. The CDR3: CASSATGKRADTQYF. As DNA, the CDR3 is TGTGCCAGCAGCGCCACTGGAAAAAGGGCAGATACGCAGTATTTT. Using reference TRBV2 and TRBJ2-3 for the parts outside the CDR3, the full variable domain is EPEVTQTPSHQVTQMGQEVILRCVPISNHLYFYWYRQILGQKVEFLVSFYNNEISEKSEIFDDQFSVERPDGSNFTLKIRSTKLEDSAMYFCASSATGKRADTQYFGPGTRLTVL.

The chain recombines TRBV6-5 with TRBJ2-7; possibly TRBD2 for D (5 bases). The germline V and J ends were trimmed by 2 bases and 5 bases, with 10 bases remaining between them. CDR3 length: 13 amino acids. Germline V CDR1 and CDR2: MNHEY, SVGAGI. The CDR3 sequence: CASSYRVGDEQYF. Here the CDR3 DNA reads TGTGCCAGCAGTTACCGCGTCGGGGACGAGCAGTACTTC.

Only a few counts were recorded for this clone. The chain recombines TRBV2 with TRBJ2-7; possible D gene TRBD2, 5 bases. From germline, CDR1 is SNHLY and CDR2 FYNNEI. CDR3 length: 15 residues. Trimming removed 8 bases from V and 0 bases from J, with 17 bases in between. The CDR3 DNA reads TGTGCCAGCCGCCCCGGAGGAGGAAGCTCCTACGAGCAGTACTTC. It translates to CASRPGGGSSYEQYF.

This clone occurred a few times. The chain links TRBV5-4 to TRBJ1-2; 10 nucleotides align to TRBD1. This CDR3 is 18 amino acids long. The V gene's germline CDR1 is SGHNT and CDR2 YYREEE (reference sequence). V shed 4 bases, J shed 4 bases, and the junction held 16 bases outside the gene matches. The chain's CDR3 is CASSTAGTGAILGYGYTF. CDR3 nucleotides: TGTGCCAGCAGCACCGCCGGGACAGGGGCCATCTTGGGCTATGGCTACACCTTC.

The rearrangement joins TRBV30 to TRBJ1-4, with TRBD1 identical over 7 bases. The germline V gene encodes CDR1 GTSNPN and CDR2 SVGIG (reference sequence). The CDR3 has 13 residues. Germline trimming cut 5 bases from V and 5 bases from J; bases unmatched to any gene: 5. The CDR3 is CAWAGQENEKLFF. The CDR3 nucleotides read TGTGCCTGGGCCGGACAGGAGAATGAAAAACTGTTTTTT. The variable domain in full, completed from reference TRBV30 and TRBJ1-4, reads SQTIHQWPATLVQPVGSPLSLECTVEGTSNPNLYWYRQAAGRGLQLLFYSVGIGQISSEVPQNLSASRPQDRQFILSSKKLLLSDSGFYLCAWAGQENEKLFFGSGTQLSVL.

This clone was seen more than once but under ten times. This rearrangement joins TRBV25-1 to TRBJ2-5, with a tentative D call TRBD1 (6 bases). The germline gives CDR1 MGHDK, CDR2 SYGVNS. The CDR3 runs to 15 residues. Between the trimmed V and J ends, which lost 4 bases and 1 base, there was a span of 13 bases. CDR3 loop: CASSAHRGTQETQYF. The CDR3 bases are TGTGCCAGCAGTGCCCATAGGGGGACCCAAGAGACCCAGTACTTC.

This clone was detected only a few times. The V call is TRBV10-3, the J call TRBJ2-7; D unclear. Germline-derived CDR1 and CDR2 are ENHRY and SYGVKD. The length of the CDR3 is 13 residues. Trimming removed 3 bases at V and 6 bases at J, with 12 bases between. The CDR3 spells CAISDQVPSEQYF. CDR3 nucleotide sequence: TGTGCCATCAGTGACCAGGTCCCTAGCGAGCAGTACTTC.